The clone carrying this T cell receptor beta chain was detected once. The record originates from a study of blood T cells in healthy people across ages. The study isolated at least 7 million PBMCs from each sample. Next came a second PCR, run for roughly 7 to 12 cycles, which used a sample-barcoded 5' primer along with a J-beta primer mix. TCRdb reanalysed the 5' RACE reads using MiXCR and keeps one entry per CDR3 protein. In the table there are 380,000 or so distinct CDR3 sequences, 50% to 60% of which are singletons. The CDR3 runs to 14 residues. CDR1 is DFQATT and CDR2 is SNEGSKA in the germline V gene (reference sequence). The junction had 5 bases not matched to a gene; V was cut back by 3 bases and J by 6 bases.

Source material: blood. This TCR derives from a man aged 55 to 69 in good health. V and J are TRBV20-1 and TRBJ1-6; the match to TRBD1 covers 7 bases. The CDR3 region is CSARGGQPNSPLHF. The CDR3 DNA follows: TGCAGTGCTAGGGGGGGACAGCCTAATTCACCCCTCCACTTT.